This passage covers 18 T cell receptor beta chains from one sample sequenced in a study of prognosis after radiotherapy for stage I lung cancer (dated by TCRdb to about 2021). The sequencer was an Illumina HiSeq 3000. Two rounds of multiplex PCR on genomic DNA were used to amplify the TCR beta CDR3 region. The first PCR round used primers specific to each TRBV and TRBJ gene, with sequences filed in Chinese patent CN105087789A. In-frame beta chains were kept once TCRdb had trimmed the public reads at Q25 with fastp and called clones with MiXCR. Rows are combined by CDR3 protein, so each entry shows the most common genes and DNA. The sample table contains around 30,000 distinct CDR3 sequences; only one count was recorded for less than 45% of them. The ten largest clones take up around 16% of the sample. The source was PBMCs, collected before or after stereotactic body radiation therapy (not recorded which). These receptors all stem from a donor over 45 with non-small cell lung cancer.

This clonotype was seen repeatedly, ten times or more. The chain couples TRBV2 to TRBJ2-7, with D perhaps matching TRBD2 (5 bases). Trimming took off 5 bases at V and 2 bases at J, with 13 bases between the two ends. This CDR3 contains 14 residues. Germline CDR1 and CDR2: SNHLY and FYNNEI. The CDR3 DNA sequence: TGTGCCAGCAGTAGTTTGCGGGTAACCTACGAGCAGTACTTC. It codes for CASSSLRVTYEQYF.

Many counts were recorded for this clonotype. The chain links TRBV10-3 to TRBJ2-7; 10 bases align to TRBD1. Germline V gene sequence: CDR1 ENHRY, CDR2 SYGVKD. V gave up 4 bases and J gave up 5 bases; unmatched junction bases: 8. The CDR3 has 15 residues. DNA for the CDR3: TGTGCCATCAGTGGGAGACAGGGGGCGGAAGACGAGCAGTACTTC. It specifies CAISGRQGAEDEQYF.

Notes on this clonotype: A much larger clone lies a single base off, so this may be a read error. The genes are TRBV6-1 and TRBJ2-5; D ambiguous. CDR3 length: 14 residues. V was cut by 4 bases and J by 5 bases, with 14 bases left in between. The germline V gene encodes CDR1 MNHNS and CDR2 SASEGT. CDR3 protein: CASSANMGDETQYF. In DNA, the CDR3 is TGTGCCAGCAGTGCTAACATGGGTGACGAGACCCAGTACTTC.

The chain couples TRBV5-5 to TRBJ2-3, with 7 bases aligning to TRBD1. The germline gives CDR1 SGHKS, CDR2 YYEKEE (reference sequence). V was clipped by 3 bases and J by 6 bases; unmatched bases: 1. This CDR3 contains 12 residues. The CDR3 DNA is TGTGCCAGCAGCTGGACAGGCGATACGCAGTATTTT. As protein: CASSWTGDTQYF.

In its sample, this clonotype was seen many times. The rearrangement joins TRBV3-1 to TRBJ2-7; 7 bases line up with TRBD1. With 3 bases clipped from V and 3 bases from J, the junction kept 11 bases outside the gene matches. The CDR3 spans 16 residues. Germline CDR1 reads LGHDT; CDR2 reads YNNKEL (reference sequence). The CDR3 here is CASSQIRDSAFYEQYF. As DNA, the CDR3 is TGTGCCAGCAGCCAGATCCGGGACAGTGCCTTCTACGAGCAGTACTTC.

This clonotype was seen at least ten times. V usage is TRBV12-5 and J usage is TRBJ1-1, with a possible D match to TRBD1 (6 bases). The CDR3 loop spans 20 amino acids. CDR1 is LGHNT and CDR2 is FRNRAP in the germline V gene. V lost 1 base, J lost 0 bases, and 24 bases lay in between. The CDR3 DNA reads TGTGCTAGTGGTTTGGGGGGGCGCGGAGGGGCAGGCTACATGAACACTGAAGCTTTCTTT. It specifies CASGLGGRGGAGYMNTEAFF.

The CDR3 DNA is TGTGCCAGCATTCCGCCCCGGACCACCCCGGCTCCCCAGCATTTT. It specifies CASIPPRTTPAPQHF. V usage is TRBV28 and J usage is TRBJ1-5; D remains ambiguous. V was cut by 7 bases and J by 10 bases, with 23 bases left in between. The CDR3 extends over 15 amino acids. The germline V gene encodes CDR1 MDHEN and CDR2 SYDVKM.

This clonotype was seen repeatedly, ten times or more. This chain links TRBV5-4 with TRBJ1-2; D gene unclear. V was trimmed by 0 bases and J by 7 bases, leaving 13 bases between them. Per germline, CDR1 SGHNT and CDR2 YYREEE (reference sequence). The CDR3 contains 14 residues. The CDR3 region has the DNA TGTGCCAGCAGCTTGGACCTTTCGGCGGCTGGCTACACCTTC. Amino acid sequence: CASSLDLSAAGYTF.

This clonotype was counted ten times or more. This chain joins TRBV5-8 and TRBJ2-7, with 9 positions matching TRBD1. Per germline, CDR1 SGHTS and CDR2 YDEGEE. The CDR3 is 13 residues long. V lost 3 bases and J lost 2; bases outside the gene matches: 0. As DNA, the CDR3 is TGTGCCAGCAGCTGGGACAGGGCCTACGAGCAGTACTTC. Translation: CASSWDRAYEQYF.

As regards this clonotype: This may stem from a read error, because a much larger clone lies one nucleotide away. The chain is built from TRBV5-6 and TRBJ2-7; D is unresolved. CDR1 and CDR2 from the germline V gene are SGHDT and YYEEEE. This CDR3 region has 16 residues. V was clipped by 4 bases and J by 3 bases, with 20 bases between them. CDR3 in DNA: TGTGCCAGCAGCGGGCAGAGAAGGTGTCTAGTCTACGAGCAGTACTTC. This encodes CASSGQRRCLVYEQYF.

About this clonotype itself: A much larger clone differs by one base, so this may be a read error. The chain uses TRBV7-2 and TRBJ1-5; D perhaps matches TRBD1 (5 bases). The CDR3 loop spans 16 amino acids. V lost 7 bases and J 2 bases, leaving 18 bases between the germline ends. Germline V CDR1 and CDR2: SGHTA, FQGNSA. The CDR3 loop is CASILNGGEGNQPQHF. In DNA form, the CDR3 reads TGTGCCAGCATCCTCAATGGGGGTGAAGGCAATCAGCCCCAGCATTTT.

Many counts were recorded for this clonotype. The chain is built from TRBV5-1 and TRBJ2-7, with 8 bases matching TRBD1. Germline CDR1 is SGHRS and CDR2 is YFSETQ. V dropped 4 bases and J dropped 5; count of bases not matched to a gene: 8. The CDR3 sequence is 14 residues long. The CDR3 DNA is TGCGCCAGCAGCCTGACAGGGGTTTGGGACGAGCAGTACTTC. Translated: CASSLTGVWDEQYF.

This clonotype was found many times. This rearrangement joins TRBV30 to TRBJ2-1, with 7 bases lining up with TRBD1. CDR3 length equals 14 residues. V shed 0 bases, J shed 9 bases, and the junction held 8 bases outside the gene matches. Germline loops: CDR1 GTSNPN, CDR2 SVGIG (reference sequence). DNA for the CDR3: TGTGCCTGGAGTGTAGGGACAGCCTTCGGTGAGCAGTTCTTC. Its translation: CAWSVGTAFGEQFF.

This clonotype was recorded many times. J is TRBJ2-5 and V is TRBV5-1; TRBD1 matches 12 bases. This CDR3 is built from 15 residues. The germline V gene has CDR1 SGHRS and CDR2 YFSETQ. V trimming: 4 bases; J trimming: 1 base; junction bases outside the gene matches: 2. The CDR3, as DNA: TGCGCCAGCAGCCGGGACAGGGGGCTCCAAGAGACCCAGTACTTC. Protein: CASSRDRGLQETQYF.

The sample holds many counts of this clonotype. The chain joins TRBV19 to TRBJ1-2; 8 positions agree with TRBD1. This CDR3 is built from 13 residues. The germline gives CDR1 LNHDA, CDR2 SQIVND (reference sequence). The V segment lost 7 bases and the J segment 4 bases; nucleotides outside the gene matches: 5. For the CDR3, the DNA is TGTGCCAGTATCCGGACAGGGACCTATGGCTACACCTTC. Translation gives CASIRTGTYGYTF.

This clonotype was counted many times. This chain links TRBV3-1 with TRBJ1-1; D is undetermined. From germline, CDR1 is LGHDT and CDR2 YNNKEL (reference sequence). The CDR3 sequence is 15 residues long. V lost 4 bases to trimming and J lost 1 base, with 13 bases between them. The CDR3 spells CASSPRRAANTEAFF. The CDR3 DNA reads TGTGCCAGCAGCCCAAGGAGGGCAGCGAACACTGAAGCTTTCTTT. Full variable domain (remainder filled in from reference TRBV3-1 and TRBJ1-1): DTAVSQTPKYLVTQMGNDKSIKCEQNLGHDTMYWYKQDSKKFLKIMFSYNNKELIINETVPNRFSPKSPDKAHLNLHINSLELGDSAVYFCASSPRRAANTEAFFGQGTRLTVV.

This clonotype was detected many times. The chain recombines TRBV27 with TRBJ1-6, with TRBD1 matching 8 bases. Germline V gene data show CDR1 as MNHEY and CDR2 as SMNVEV (reference sequence). The junction had 6 bases not matched to a gene; V was cut back by 1 base and J by 7 bases. The CDR3 spans 16 residues. CDR3 region: CASSLWVTGANSPLHF. CDR3 nucleotide sequence: TGTGCCAGCAGTTTATGGGTGACAGGGGCGAATTCACCCCTCCACTTT.

The table lists this clonotype with many counts. J is TRBJ2-1 and V is TRBV5-8; a possible D gene is TRBD2 (5 bases). This CDR3 has 13 amino acids. Germline lookup yields CDR1 SGHTS and CDR2 YDEGEE. V lost 4 bases to trimming and J lost 4 bases, with 9 bases between them. CDR3 region: CASSHGLYNEQFF. CDR3 nucleotide sequence: TGTGCCAGCAGCCACGGACTGTACAATGAGCAGTTCTTC.